This T cell receptor (beta chain) derives from a study of PD-L1 blockade in urothelial cancer. Overall study findings and caveats: A below-median TCR clonality in blood before treatment predicted better survival.

CDR1 is SGHRS, CDR2 YFSETQ, per germline. The CDR3 consists of 17 residues. J gave up 3 bases and V 4 bases, and 11 bases lay outside the gene matches. As regards this clone: The target antigen is unknown.

Sample time point: pretreatment peripheral blood. Pretreatment and on-treatment blood mononuclear cell samples were taken, totaling between 1 and 8 time points per patient. Method: immunoSEQ multiplex PCR; TCRdb's copy keeps in-frame clones and lacks some. Among 60,000 to 75,000 clones listed, 70% to 90% were seen once. The clonotype was recovered from a man in his sixties with urothelial cancer. The J gene is TRBJ2-4, the V gene TRBV5-1; TRBD1 agrees at 9 bases. The source material was PBMCs, sampled around atezolizumab (anti-PD-L1) treatment. The CDR3 reads CASSAGQGTRVKNIQYF. The CDR3 bases are TGCGCCAGCAGCGCTGGACAGGGGACGAGGGTCAAAAACATTCAGTACTTC.